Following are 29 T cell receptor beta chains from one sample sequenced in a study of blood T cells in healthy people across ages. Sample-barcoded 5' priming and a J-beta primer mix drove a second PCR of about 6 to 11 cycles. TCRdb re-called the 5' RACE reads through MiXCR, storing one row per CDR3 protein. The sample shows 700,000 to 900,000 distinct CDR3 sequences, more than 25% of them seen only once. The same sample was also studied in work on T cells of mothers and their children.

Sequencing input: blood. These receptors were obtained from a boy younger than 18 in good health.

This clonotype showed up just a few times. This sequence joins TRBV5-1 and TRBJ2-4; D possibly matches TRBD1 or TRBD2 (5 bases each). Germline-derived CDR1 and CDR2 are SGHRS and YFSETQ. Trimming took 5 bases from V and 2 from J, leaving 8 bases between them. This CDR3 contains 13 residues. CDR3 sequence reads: CASSSGPKNIQYF. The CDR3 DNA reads TGCGCCAGCAGTTCGGGACCCAAAAACATTCAGTACTTC.

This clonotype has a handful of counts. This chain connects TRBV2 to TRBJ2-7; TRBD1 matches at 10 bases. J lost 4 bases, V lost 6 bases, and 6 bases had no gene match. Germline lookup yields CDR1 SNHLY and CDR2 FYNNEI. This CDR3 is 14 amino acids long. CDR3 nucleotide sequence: TGTGCCAGCAGGGCCCGGGACAGGGGTTACGAGCAGTACTTC. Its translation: CASRARDRGYEQYF.

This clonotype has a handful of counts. The DNA for the CDR3 is TGTGCCAGCAGTTACGGGGGGTCTTTGAATACGCAGTATTTT. Protein: CASSYGGSLNTQYF. The gene calls are TRBV6-6 and TRBJ2-3; D might be TRBD2 (6 bases). V was trimmed by 2 bases and J by 7 bases, leaving 13 bases between them. The CDR3 is made up of 14 amino acids. In germline, CDR1 is MNHNY, CDR2 SVGAGI (reference sequence).

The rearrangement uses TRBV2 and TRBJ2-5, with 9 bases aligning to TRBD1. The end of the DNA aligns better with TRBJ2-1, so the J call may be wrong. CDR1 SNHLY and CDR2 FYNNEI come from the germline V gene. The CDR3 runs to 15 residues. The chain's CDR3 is CASRARDRARGEQFF. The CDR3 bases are TGTGCCAGCAGGGCGAGGGACAGGGCCCGCGGTGAGCAGTTCTTC.

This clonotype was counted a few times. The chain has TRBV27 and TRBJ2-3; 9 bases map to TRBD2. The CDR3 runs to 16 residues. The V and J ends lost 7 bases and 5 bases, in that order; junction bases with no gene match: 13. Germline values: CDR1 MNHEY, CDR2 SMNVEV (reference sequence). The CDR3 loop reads CASTDGVLAGKDTQYF. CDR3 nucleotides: TGTGCCAGCACCGATGGGGTCCTAGCGGGGAAAGATACGCAGTATTTT.

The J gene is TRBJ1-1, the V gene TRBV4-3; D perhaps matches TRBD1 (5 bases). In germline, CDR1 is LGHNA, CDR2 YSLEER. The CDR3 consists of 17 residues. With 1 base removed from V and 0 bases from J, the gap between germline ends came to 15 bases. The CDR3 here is CASSQALEDNMNTEAFF. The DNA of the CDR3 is TGCGCCAGCAGCCAAGCCTTAGAGGACAACATGAACACTGAAGCTTTCTTT.

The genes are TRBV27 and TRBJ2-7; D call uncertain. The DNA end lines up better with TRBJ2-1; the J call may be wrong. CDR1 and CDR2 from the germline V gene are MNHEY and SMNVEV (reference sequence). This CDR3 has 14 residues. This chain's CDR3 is CASRAPRSHNEQFF. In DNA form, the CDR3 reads TGTGCCAGCCGCGCCCCTAGATCTCACAATGAGCAGTTCTTC.

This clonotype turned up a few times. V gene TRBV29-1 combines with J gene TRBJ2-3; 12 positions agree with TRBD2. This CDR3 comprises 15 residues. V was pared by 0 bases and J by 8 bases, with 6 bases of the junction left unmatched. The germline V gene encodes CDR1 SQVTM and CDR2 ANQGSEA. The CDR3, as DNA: TGCAGCGTTGAAGATGCTAGCGGGGGGGTTGGTACGCAGTATTTT. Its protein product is CSVEDASGGVGTQYF.

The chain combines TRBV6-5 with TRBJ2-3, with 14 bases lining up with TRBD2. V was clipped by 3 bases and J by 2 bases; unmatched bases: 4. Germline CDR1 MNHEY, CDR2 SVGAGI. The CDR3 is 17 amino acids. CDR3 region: CASSYGTSGGLTDTQYF. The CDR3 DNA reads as TGTGCCAGCAGTTATGGGACTAGCGGGGGCCTCACAGATACGCAGTATTTT.

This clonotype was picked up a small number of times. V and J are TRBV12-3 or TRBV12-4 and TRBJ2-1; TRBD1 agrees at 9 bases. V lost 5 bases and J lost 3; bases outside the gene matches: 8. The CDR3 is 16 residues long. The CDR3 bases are TGTGCCAGCAGTCCGCCGGGACAGGGAAACTACAATGAGCAGTTCTTC. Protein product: CASSPPGQGNYNEQFF.

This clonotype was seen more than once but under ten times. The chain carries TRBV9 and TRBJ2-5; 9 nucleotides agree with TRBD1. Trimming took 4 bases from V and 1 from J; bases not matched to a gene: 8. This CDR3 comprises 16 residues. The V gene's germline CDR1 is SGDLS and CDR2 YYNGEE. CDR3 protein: CASSPHMTGGQETQYF. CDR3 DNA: TGTGCCAGCAGCCCTCACATGACAGGGGGCCAAGAGACCCAGTACTTC. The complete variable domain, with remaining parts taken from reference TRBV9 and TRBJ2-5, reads DSGVTQTPKHLITATGQRVTLRCSPRSGDLSVYWYQQSLDQGLQFLIQYYNGEERAKGNILERFSAQQFPDLHSELNLSSLELGDSALYFCASSPHMTGGQETQYFGPGTRLLVL.

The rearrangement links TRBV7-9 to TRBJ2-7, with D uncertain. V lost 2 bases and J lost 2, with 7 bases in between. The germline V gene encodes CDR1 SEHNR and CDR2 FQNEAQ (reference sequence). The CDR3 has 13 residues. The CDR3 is CASSLRNPYEQYF. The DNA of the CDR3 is TGTGCCAGCAGCTTACGGAACCCCTACGAGCAGTACTTC.

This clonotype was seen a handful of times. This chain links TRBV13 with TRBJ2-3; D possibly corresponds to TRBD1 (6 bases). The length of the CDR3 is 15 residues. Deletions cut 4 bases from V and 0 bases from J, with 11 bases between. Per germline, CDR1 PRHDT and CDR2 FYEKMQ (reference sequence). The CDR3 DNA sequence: TGTGCCAGCAGCTCCCAGGGGCCTAGCACAGATACGCAGTATTTT. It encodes CASSSQGPSTDTQYF.

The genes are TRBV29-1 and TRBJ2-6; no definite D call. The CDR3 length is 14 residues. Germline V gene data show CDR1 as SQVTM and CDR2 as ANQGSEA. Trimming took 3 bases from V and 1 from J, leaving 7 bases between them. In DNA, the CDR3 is TGCAGCGTTGAGGAGCAATCTGGGGCCAACGTCCTGACTTTC. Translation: CSVEEQSGANVLTF.

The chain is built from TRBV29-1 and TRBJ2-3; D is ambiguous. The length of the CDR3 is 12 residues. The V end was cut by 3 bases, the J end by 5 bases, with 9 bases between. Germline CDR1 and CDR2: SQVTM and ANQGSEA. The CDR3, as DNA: TGCAGCGTTGATGCCATGGGAGATACGCAGTATTTT. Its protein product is CSVDAMGDTQYF.

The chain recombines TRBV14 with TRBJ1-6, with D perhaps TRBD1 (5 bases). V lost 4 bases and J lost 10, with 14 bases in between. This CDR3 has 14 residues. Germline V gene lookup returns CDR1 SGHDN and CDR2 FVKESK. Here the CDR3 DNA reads TGTGCCAGCAGCCTAGGACATGGATACTCACCCCTCCACTTT. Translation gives CASSLGHGYSPLHF. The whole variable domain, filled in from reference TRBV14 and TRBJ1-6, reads EAGVTQFPSHSVIEKGQTVTLRCDPISGHDNLYWYRRVMGKEIKFLLHFVKESKQDESGMPNNRFLAERTGGTYSTLKVQPAELEDSGVYFCASSLGHGYSPLHFGNGTRLTVT.

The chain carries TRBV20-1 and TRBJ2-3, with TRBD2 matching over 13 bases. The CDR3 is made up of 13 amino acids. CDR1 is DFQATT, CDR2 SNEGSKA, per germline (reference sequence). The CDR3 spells CSQGLAGVDTQYF. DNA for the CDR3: TGCAGCCAAGGACTAGCGGGGGTGGATACGCAGTATTTT.

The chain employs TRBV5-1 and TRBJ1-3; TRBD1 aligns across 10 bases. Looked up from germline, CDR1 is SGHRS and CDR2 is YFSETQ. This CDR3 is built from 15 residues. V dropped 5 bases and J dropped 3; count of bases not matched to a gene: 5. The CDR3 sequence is CASRHDRGLGNTIYF. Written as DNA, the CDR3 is TGCGCCAGCAGACACGACAGGGGGCTTGGAAACACCATATATTTT.

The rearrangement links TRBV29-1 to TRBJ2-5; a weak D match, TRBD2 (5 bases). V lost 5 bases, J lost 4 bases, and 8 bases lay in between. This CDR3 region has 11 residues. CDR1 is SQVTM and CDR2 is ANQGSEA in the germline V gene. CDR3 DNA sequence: TGCAGCGTTTTAGGGAGAGAGACCCAGTACTTC. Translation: CSVLGRETQYF.

Written as DNA, the CDR3 is TGTGCCAGCAGTTTCGGGATCGACTACGAGCAGTACTTC. Residues: CASSFGIDYEQYF. This chain joins TRBV12-3 or TRBV12-4 and TRBJ2-7; D is perhaps TRBD2 (5 bases). The CDR3 runs 13 residues. Trimming left V 3 bases short and J 3 bases short, with 9 bases between.

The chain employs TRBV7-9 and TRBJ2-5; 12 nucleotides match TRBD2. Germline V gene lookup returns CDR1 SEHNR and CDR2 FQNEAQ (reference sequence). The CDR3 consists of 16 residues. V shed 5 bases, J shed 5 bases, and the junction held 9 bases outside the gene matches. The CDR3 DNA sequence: TGTGCCAGCAGCATCCTGACTAGCGGGGGCGGGGAGACCCAGTACTTC. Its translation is CASSILTSGGGETQYF.

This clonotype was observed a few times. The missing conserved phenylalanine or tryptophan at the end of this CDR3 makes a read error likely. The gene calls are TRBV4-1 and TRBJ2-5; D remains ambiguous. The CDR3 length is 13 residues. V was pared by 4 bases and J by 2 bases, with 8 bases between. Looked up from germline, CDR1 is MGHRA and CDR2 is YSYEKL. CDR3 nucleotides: TGCGCCAGCAGCCTTCGGTCGCAAGAGACCCAGTACCTC. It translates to CASSLRSQETQYL.

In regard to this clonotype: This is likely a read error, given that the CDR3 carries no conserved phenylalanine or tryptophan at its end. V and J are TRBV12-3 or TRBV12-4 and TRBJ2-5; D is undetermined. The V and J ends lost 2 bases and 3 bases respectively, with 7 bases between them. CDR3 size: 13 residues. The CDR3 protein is CASSLFSEETQYS. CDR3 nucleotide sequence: TGTGCCAGCAGTTTATTCTCGGAAGAGACCCAGTACTCC.

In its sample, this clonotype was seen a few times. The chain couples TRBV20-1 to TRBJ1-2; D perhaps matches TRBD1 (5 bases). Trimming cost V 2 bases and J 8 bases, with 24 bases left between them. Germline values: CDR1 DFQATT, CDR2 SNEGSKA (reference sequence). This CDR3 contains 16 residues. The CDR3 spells CSARSRALISGSGYTF. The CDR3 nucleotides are TGCAGTGCTAGAAGCCGGGCCCTAATCTCAGGGAGCGGCTACACCTTC.

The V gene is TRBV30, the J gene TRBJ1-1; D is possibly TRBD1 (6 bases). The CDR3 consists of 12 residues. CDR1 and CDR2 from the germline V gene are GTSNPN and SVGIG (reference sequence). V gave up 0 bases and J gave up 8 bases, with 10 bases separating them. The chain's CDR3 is CAWSVNGQEAFF. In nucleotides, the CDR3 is TGTGCCTGGAGTGTAAACGGACAGGAAGCTTTCTTT.

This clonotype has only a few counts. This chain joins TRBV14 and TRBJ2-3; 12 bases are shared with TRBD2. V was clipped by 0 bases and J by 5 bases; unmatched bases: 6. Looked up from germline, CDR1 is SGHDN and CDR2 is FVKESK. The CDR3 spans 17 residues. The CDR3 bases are TGTGCCAGCAGCCAAGAAGAGACTAGCGGGGGTTTAGATACGCAGTATTTT. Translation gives CASSQEETSGGLDTQYF.

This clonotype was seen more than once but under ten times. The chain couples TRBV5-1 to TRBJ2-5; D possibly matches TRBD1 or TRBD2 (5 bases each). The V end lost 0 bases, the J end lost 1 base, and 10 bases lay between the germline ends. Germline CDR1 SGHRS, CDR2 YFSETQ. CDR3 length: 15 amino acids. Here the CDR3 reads CASSLGQRPQETQYF. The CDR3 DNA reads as TGCGCCAGCAGCTTGGGACAGCGGCCCCAAGAGACCCAGTACTTC.

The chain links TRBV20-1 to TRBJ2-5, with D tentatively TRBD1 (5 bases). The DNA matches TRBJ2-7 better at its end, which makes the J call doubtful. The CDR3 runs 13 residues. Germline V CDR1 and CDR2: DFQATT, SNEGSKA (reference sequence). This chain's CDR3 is CSASYGREYEQYF. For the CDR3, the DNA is TGCAGTGCTAGTTATGGCAGGGAATACGAGCAGTACTTC.

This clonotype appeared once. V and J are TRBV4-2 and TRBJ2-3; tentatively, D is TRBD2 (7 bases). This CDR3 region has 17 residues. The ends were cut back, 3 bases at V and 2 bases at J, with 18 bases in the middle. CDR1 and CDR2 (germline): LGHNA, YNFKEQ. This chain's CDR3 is CASSQRGGHPNTDTQYF. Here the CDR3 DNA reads TGTGCCAGCAGCCAGAGGGGGGGACACCCTAACACAGATACGCAGTATTTT.